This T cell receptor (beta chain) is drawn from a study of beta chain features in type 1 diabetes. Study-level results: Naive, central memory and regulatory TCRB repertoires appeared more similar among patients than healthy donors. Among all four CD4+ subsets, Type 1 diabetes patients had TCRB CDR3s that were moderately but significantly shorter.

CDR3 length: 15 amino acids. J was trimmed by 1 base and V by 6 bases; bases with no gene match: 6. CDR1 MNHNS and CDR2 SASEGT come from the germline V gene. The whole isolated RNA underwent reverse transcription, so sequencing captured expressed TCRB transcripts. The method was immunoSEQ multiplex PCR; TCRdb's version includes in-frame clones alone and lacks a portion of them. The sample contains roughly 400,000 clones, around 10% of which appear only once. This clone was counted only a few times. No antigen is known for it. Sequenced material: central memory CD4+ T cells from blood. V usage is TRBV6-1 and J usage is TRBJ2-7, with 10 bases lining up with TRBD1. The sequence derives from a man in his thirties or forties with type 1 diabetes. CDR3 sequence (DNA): TGTGCCAGCAGGACCGGACAGGGGGTTTCCTACGAGCAGTACTTC. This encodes CASRTGQGVSYEQYF.